This entry features one T cell receptor (beta chain) sequence. This clonotype was seen repeatedly, ten times or more. Its antigen is still unknown. Per-base qualities were not stored, and no clone one base away is much larger. Amplification of TCR beta CDR3 regions was carried out from RNA transcripts. For the first round of RT-PCR on the TCR CDR3, the HTBI primer set was used together with the Qiagen OneStep RT-PCR kit. Libraries were constructed in a second round of multiplex PCR, after which size selection and purification were performed. Paired-end sequencing of the libraries was performed with 100 bp reads on an Illumina HiSeq2000. Concerning the study's data processing: SOAPnuke was used to process the raw data, with reads discarded if the reads contained adapters or uncalled bases, had a mean Phred below 15, or lacked an exact constant-primer or identifier match. COPE v1.2.5 was used to merge the high-quality paired reads, and each unique nucleotide sequence was defined as a clonotype. MiTCR v1.1 was used to align the clonotypes against IMGT TRBV, TRBD and TRBJ reference segments. The analysis included only V-J combinations with a frequency above 0.0001, which together covered 99% to 99.2% of the repertoires. The TCS score was defined as the ratio of F50 (clonal expansion) to E x V (chaos), calculated using BLOSUM62-based TCRdist between CDR3 peptides within each V-J. Welch's t-statistics and random forest reduced 500 to 650 V-J features to 10 to 15, which were used in a naive Bayes classifier (R e1071). In-frame beta chains were kept once TCRdb had trimmed the public reads at Q25 with fastp and called clones with MiXCR. Identical CDR3 proteins give one entry, which carries the most common genes and DNA. The authors' filters were not applied to this entry. This sample comprises hundreds of thousands of distinct CDR3 sequences, around a quarter of them detected only once. Around 10% of the sample is in the top ten clones.

Reading from cysteine to phenylalanine, the CDR3 counts 12 amino acids. The CDR3 DNA has 36 bases and is translated from base 1. The V end loses 4 bases and the J end loses 4 bases, and a stretch of 7 bases separates them. The CDR1 and CDR2 encoded by the germline V gene (reference sequence) are LNHDA and SQIVND. This sample stems from a study of T cells in Graves' hyperthyroidism and ophthalmopathy (dated by TCRdb to the late 2010s). About the study as a whole: Peripheral blood was sampled at the time of initial diagnosis, prior to any treatment. Whether ophthalmopathy could be predicted prospectively was tested in an independent validation cohort made up of roughly 19 hyperthyroidism patients plus 17 patients who later progressed to ophthalmopathy. A discovery cohort of about 95 patients, approximately 44 with Graves' ophthalmopathy and 57 with stable Graves' hyperthyroidism, was used to find distinguishing TCR V-J signatures. The paper describes TCR Vbeta CDR3 sequencing of 140 or so peripheral blood samples, made up of fewer than 50 ophthalmopathy patients, 70 to 75 hyperthyroidism patients and 17 progressor patients. The roughly 100 discovery patients were randomly divided into training and test sets at a 7:3 ratio. After sampling, hyperthyroidism patients received methimazole starting at 30 mg daily, and ophthalmopathy patients received high-dose intravenous methylprednisolone. Thyroid tissue and blood T-cell repertoires from more than five Graves' hyperthyroidism patients were also compared in the study. What the research found in general, with its limitations: In validation, the model predicted progression to ophthalmopathy with 55% to 71% sensitivity and approximately 74% specificity, a median of around six months before onset. Ophthalmopathy was separated from stable hyperthyroidism by a 13 V-J signature model, with approximately 89% sensitivity and approximately 81% specificity obtained in cross-validation and 80%/75% obtained in testing. Sample size was not statistically predetermined, and investigators were not blinded to group allocation. Most expanded thyroid clonotypes (frequency above 0.001) were also found in blood, which suggests that blood repertoires may mirror thyroid immune responses.

In the ophthalmopathy patients, disease was moderately to severely active, with a Clinical Activity Score of 3 or more, a NOSPECS grade of 4 or more, and a duration of less than 3 months. Exclusion was applied to patients with uncontrolled infections, other autoimmune diseases, pregnancy or lactation. Diagnoses relied on clinical symptoms, serum thyroxine and TRAb, thyroid ultrasound and orbital computed tomography. PBMCs were separated from under 12 ml of fresh peripheral blood using Ficoll-Paque density gradient centrifugation. Total RNA was extracted using Trizol reagent, and RNA quality was assessed on an Agilent 2100 Bioanalyzer.

The rearrangement combines TRBV19 with TRBJ1-2, with TRBD1 tentatively as D gene (6 bases match). The clonotype originates from a woman aged 30 to 39 with Graves' ophthalmopathy. Sequencing used blood. DNA sequence: TGTGCCAGTAGTAGGACAGCCTATGGCTACACCTTC. This translates into CASSRTAYGYTF.